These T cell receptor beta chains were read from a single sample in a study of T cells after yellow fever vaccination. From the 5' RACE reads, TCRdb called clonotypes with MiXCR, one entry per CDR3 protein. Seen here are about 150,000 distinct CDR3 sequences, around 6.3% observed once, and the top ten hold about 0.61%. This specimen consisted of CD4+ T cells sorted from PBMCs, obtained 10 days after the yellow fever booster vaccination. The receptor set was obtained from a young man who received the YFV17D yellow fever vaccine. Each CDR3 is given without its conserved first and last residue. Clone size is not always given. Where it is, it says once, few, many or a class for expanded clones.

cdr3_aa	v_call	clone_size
SARAQRDSAYEQY	TRBV20-1	.
ASSAQGTGELF	TRBV6-4	many
ASSISGRPDTQY	TRBV11-2	.
ASSLGASGGYEQY	TRBV7-2	many
ASSQDTGPGSEAF	TRBV4-2	many
AWAAADTQY	TRBV30	many
ASSVEGADTQY	TRBV9	few
ASNIQGGPQH	TRBV6-5	few
SAEAGRAEGIGQY	TRBV20-1	many
ASSVSLGETQY	TRBV9	many
AWSRFSGNTIY	TRBV30	few
SARVLAGGLREQF	TRBV20-1	many
ASSGHGDRALEHEQY	TRBV7-9	.
ASSQAGTGFGETQY	TRBV2	few
SGRGLSSYNEQF	TRBV29-1	many
ASRQGGDETQY	TRBV7-2	many
ASGLQGRSYEQY	TRBV5-1	many
ASSQDYGAKGEQY	TRBV4-3	.
ATQHNEQF	TRBV24-1	many
ASHPPRGHSSSYEQY	TRBV18	many
ASSFPGGHGSNQPQY	TRBV5-4	few
ASSQEALIAGVSSSYNEQF	TRBV3-1	many
SAIDANTGELF	TRBV20-1	many
ASSLGATGELF	TRBV12-3/TRBV12-4	many
ASDVGRPQPQH	TRBV2	many
ASSWRTGEHEG	TRBV5-5	many
SVDGTSRGGPDTQY	TRBV29-1	many
ASSLNLYEQY	TRBV7-2	many
ASSQRTGELF	TRBV23-1	many
ASSEGGWDTEAF	TRBV2	few
ASSLGGGGQAPYEQY	TRBV5-4	.
ASSFGSRTRAGNEQF	TRBV7-2	few
ASSSSGSGTYNEQF	TRBV9	many
ASSLGDRDQETQY	TRBV7-2	many
SARVTGRDTQY	TRBV20-1	many
ASSGGQGLYEQY	TRBV5-1	many
ASSLATDQETQY	TRBV7-8	many
SATSSGSTDTQY	TRBV20-1	many
ASSFGSPLH	TRBV12-3/TRBV12-4	few
ASSMLAGVSYEQY	TRBV19	many
SVDMRRTSGIQETQY	TRBV29-1	many
ASSQGVAGDRGADTQY	TRBV4-2	many
SARTGYEQY	TRBV20-1	many
ASSFEGTSKF	TRBV7-2	many
ATSRGLTSSYNEQF	TRBV15	.
ASSHSGTAIHSYEQY	TRBV4-2	many
SAEARGSGHGTDTQY	TRBV20-1	many
ASSLWTSGLSYNEQF	TRBV7-2	many
ASNLRDREYNEQF	TRBV7-8	many
SARTSGPKSYNEQF	TRBV20-1	many
ASSEVTNQPQH	TRBV2	many
SARGGYTYNEQF	TRBV20-1	many
ASSENRGEETQY	TRBV5-1	many